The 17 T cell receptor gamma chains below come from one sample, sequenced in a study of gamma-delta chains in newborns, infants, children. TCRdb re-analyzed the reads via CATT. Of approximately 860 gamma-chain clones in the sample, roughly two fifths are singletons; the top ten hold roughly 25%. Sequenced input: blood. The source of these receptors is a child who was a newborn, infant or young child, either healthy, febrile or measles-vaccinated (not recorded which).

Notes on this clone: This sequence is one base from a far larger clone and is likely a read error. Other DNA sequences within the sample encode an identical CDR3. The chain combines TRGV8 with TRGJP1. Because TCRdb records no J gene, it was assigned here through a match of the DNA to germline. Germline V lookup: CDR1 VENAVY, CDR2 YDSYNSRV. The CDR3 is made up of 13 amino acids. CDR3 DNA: TGTGCCACTTGGGATACCACTGGTTGGTTCAAGATATTT. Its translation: CATWDTTGWFKIF.

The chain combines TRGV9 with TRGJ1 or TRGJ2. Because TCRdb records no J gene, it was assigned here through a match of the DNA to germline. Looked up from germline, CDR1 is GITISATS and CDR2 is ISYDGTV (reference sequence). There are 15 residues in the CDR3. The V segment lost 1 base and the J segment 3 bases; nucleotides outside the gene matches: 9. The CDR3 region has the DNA TGTGCCTTGTGGGAGGTCCGAGGGGCTTATTATAAGAAACTCTTT. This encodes CALWEVRGAYYKKLF.

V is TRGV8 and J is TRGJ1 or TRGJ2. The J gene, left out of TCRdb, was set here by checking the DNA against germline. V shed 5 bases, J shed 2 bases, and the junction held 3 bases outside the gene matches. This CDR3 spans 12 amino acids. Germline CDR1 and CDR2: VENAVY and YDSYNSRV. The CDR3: CATWGHYYKKLF. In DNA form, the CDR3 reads TGTGCCACCTGGGGACATTATTATAAGAAACTCTTT.

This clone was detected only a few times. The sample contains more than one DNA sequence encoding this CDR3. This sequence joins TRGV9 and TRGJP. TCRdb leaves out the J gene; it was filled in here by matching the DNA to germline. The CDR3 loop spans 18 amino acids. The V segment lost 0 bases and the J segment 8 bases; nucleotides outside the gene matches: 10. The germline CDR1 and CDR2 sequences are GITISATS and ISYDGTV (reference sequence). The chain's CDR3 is CALWEVHESKLGKKIKVF. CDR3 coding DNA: TGTGCCTTGTGGGAGGTGCATGAATCGAAGTTGGGCAAAAAAATCAAGGTATTT.

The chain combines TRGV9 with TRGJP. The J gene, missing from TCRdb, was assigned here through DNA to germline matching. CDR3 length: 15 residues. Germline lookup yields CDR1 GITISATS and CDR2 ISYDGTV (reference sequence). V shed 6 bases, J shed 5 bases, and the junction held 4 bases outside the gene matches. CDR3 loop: CALWSKELGKKIKVF. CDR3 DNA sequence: TGTGCCTTGTGGAGCAAAGAGTTGGGCAAAAAAATCAAGGTATTT.

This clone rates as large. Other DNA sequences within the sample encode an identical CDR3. The CDR3 DNA reads as TGTGCCTTGTGGGAGGTGAGGGTAACTGGTTGGTTCAAGATATTT. Translated, it gives CALWEVRVTGWFKIF. The chain uses TRGV9 and TRGJP1. TCRdb lists no J gene, so it was determined here by aligning the DNA to germline. This CDR3 spans 15 amino acids. The germline gives CDR1 GITISATS, CDR2 ISYDGTV (reference sequence). With 0 bases clipped from V and 5 bases from J, the junction kept 6 bases outside the gene matches.

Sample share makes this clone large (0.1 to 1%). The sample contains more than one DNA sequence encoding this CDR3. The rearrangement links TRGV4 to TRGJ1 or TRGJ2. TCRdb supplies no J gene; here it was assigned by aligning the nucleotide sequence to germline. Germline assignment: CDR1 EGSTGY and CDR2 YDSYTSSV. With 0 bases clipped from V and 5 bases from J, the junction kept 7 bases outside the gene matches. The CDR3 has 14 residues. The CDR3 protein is CATWDGPADYKKLF. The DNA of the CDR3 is TGTGCCACCTGGGATGGGCCGGCGGATTATAAGAAACTCTTT.

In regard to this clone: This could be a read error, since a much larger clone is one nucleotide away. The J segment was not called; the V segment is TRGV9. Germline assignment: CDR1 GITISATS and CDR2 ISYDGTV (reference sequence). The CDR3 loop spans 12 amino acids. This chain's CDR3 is CALREVVAMRLF. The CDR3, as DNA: TGTGCCTTGCGGGAGGTGGTGGCAATGAGGCTCTTT.

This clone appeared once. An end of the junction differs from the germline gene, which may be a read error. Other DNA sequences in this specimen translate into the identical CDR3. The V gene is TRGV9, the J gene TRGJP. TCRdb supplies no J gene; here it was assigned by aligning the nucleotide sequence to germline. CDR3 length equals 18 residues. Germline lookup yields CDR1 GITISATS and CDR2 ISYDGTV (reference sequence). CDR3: CALWEVKVQELGKKIKVF. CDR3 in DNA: TGTGCTTTGTGGGAGGTGAAAGTTCAAGAGTTGGGCAAAAAAATCAAGGTATTT.

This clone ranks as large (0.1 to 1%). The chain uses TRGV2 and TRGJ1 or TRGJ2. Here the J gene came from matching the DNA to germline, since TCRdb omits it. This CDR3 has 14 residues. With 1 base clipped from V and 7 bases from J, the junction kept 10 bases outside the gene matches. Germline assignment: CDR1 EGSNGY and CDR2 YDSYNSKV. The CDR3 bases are TGTGCCACCTGGGACGGTAGGGGTCGGTATAAGAAACTCTTT. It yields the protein CATWDGRGRYKKLF.

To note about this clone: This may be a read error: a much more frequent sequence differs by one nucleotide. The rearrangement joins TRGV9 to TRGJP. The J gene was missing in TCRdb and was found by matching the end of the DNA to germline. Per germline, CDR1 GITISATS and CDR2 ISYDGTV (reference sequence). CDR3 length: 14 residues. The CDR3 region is CASWEELGKKIKVF. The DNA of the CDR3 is TGTGCCTCGTGGGAGGAGTTGGGCAAAAAAATCAAGGTATTT.

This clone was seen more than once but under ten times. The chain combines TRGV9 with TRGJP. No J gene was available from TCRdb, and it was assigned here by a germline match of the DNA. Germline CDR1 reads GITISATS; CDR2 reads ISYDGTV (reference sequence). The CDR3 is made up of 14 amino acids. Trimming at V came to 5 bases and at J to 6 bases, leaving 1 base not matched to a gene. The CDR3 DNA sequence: TGTGCCTTGTGGGTAGAGTTGGGCAAAAAAATCAAGGTATTT. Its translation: CALWVELGKKIKVF.

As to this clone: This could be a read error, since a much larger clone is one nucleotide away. CDR3 residues: CALWEMELGKKIKVF. For the CDR3, the DNA is TGTGCCTTGTGGGAGATGGAGTTGGGCAAAAAAATCAAGGTATTT. The chain is built from TRGV9 and TRGJP. Germline matching of the DNA provided the J gene here, since TCRdb leaves it blank. Trimming at V came to 3 bases and at J to 7 bases, leaving 3 bases not matched to a gene. This CDR3 spans 15 amino acids. Germline CDR1 GITISATS, CDR2 ISYDGTV (reference sequence).

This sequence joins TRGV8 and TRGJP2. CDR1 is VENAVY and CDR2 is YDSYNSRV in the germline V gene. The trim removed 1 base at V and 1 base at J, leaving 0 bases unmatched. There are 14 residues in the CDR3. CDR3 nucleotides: TGTGCCACCTGGGATAGTAGTAGTGATTGGATCAAGACGTTT. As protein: CATWDSSSDWIKTF.

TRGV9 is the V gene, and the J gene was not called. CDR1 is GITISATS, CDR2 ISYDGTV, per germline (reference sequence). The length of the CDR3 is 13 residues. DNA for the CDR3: TGTGCCTTGTGGGATACCACTGGTTGGTTCGAGATATTT. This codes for CALWDTTGWFEIF.

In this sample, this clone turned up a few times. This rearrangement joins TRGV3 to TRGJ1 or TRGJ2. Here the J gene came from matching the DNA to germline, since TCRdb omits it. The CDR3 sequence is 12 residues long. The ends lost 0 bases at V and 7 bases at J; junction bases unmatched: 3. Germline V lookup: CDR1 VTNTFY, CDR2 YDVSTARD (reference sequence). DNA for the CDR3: TGTGCCACCTGGGACAGGCGCTATAAGAAACTCTTT. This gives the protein CATWDRRYKKLF.

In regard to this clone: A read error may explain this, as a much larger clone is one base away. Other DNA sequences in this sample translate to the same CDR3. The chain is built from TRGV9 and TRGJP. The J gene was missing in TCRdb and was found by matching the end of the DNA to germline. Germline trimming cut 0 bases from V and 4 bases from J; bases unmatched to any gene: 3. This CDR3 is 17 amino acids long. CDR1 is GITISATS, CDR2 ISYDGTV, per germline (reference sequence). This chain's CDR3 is CALWEVRQELGKKIKVF. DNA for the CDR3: TGTGCCTTGTGGGAGGTGCGTCAAGAGTTGGGCAAAAAAATCAAGGTATTT.